This TCR beta chain came from a study of OX40 agonist ivuxolimab in advanced cancers. About the study: Patients in dose escalation had liver, melanoma, kidney or head and neck cancers.

Study conclusions and caveats: Clonal expansion in partial responders at 0.1-3.0 mg/kg ranked among the lowest. Expanded clones tended on average to be more numerous among CD8+ T cells than CD4+. Clones of CD4+ and CD8+ blood T cells grew by week 6 at doses of 0.1 to 3.0 mg/kg.

Concerning this clone itself: No antigen is known for it.

TCRdb keeps only in-frame clones here, not all; method: immunoSEQ multiplex PCR. The data show 89,000 or so clones, 85% to 90% seen once. Sequenced here: CD4+ or CD8+ T cells sorted from blood, sampled in a trial of the OX40 agonist ivuxolimab. The clonotype originates from an adult with an advanced solid tumor such as melanoma, head and neck, liver or kidney cancer.

For the CDR3, the DNA is TGTGCCATCAGTGATCAAAACAGGGGGACCAAAGAGACCCAGTACTTC. Translation: CAISDQNRGTKETQYF. The rearrangement joins TRBV10-3 to TRBJ2-5; the match to TRBD1 covers 8 bases. V shed 3 bases, J shed 3 bases, and the junction held 9 bases outside the gene matches. Per the germline V gene, CDR1 is ENHRY and CDR2 is SYGVKD. There are 16 residues in the CDR3.